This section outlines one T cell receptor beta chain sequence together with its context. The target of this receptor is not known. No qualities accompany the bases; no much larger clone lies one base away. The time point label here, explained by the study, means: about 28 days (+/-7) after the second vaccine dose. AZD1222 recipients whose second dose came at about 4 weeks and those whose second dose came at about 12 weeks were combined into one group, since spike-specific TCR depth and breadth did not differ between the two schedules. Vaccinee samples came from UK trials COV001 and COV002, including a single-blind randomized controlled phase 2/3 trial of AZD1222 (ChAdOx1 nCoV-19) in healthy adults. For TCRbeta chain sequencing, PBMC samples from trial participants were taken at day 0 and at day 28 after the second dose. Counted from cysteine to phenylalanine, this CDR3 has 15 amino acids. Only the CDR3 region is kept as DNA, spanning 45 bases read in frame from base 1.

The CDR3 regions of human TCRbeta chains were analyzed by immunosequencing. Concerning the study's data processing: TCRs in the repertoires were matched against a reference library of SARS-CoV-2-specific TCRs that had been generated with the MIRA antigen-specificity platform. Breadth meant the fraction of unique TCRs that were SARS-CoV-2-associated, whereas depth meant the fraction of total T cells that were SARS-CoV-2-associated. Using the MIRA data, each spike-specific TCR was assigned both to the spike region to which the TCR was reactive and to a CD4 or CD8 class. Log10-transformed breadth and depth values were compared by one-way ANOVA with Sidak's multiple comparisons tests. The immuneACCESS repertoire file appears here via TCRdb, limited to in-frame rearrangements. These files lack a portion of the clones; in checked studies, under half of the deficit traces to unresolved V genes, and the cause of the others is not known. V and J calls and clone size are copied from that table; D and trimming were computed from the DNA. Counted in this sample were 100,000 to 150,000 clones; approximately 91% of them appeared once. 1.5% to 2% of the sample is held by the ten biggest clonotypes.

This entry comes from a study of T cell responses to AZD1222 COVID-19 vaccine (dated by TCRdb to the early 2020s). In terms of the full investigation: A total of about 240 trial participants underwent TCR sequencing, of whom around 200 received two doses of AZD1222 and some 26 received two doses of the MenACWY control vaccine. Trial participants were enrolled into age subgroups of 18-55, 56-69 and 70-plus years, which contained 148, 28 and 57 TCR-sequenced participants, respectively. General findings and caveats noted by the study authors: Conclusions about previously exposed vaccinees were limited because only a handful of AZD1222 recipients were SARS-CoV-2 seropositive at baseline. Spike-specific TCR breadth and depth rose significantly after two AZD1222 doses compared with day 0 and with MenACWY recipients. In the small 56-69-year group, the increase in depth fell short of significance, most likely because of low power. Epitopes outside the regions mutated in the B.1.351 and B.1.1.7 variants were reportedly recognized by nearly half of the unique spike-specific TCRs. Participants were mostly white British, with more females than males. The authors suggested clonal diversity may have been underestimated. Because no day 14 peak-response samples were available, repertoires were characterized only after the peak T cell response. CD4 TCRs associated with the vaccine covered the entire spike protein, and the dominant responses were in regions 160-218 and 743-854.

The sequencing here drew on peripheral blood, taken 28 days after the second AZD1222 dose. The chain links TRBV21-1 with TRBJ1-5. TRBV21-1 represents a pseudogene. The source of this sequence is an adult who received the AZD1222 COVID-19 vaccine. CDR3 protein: CASSKEGYSNQPQHF. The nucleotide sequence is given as TGTGCCAGCAGCAAAGAGGGCTATAGCAATCAGCCCCAGCATTTT.